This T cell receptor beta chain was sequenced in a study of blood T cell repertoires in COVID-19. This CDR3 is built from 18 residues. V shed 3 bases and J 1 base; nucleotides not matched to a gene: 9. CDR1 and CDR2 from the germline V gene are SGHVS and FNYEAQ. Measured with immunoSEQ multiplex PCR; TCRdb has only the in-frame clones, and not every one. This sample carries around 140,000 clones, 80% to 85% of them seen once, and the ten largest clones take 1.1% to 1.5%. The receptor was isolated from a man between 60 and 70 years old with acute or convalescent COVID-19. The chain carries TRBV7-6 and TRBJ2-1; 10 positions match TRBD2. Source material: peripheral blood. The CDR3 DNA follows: TGTGCCAGCAGCTTTCACGCTAGCGGGAGTACTTCCTACAATGAGCAGTTCTTC. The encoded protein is CASSFHASGSTSYNEQFF.